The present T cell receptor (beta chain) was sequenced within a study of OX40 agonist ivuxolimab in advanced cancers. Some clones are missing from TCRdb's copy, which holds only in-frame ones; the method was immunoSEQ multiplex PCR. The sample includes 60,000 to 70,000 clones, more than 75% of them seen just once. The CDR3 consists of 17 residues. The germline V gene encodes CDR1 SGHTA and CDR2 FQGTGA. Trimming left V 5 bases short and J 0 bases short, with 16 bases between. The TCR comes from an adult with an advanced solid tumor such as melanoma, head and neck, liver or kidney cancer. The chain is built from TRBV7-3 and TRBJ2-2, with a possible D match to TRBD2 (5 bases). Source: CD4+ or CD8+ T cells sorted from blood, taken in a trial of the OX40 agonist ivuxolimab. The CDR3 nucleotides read TGTGCCAGCAGCGCCTACCTCGCGGGCACGAACACCGGGGAGCTGTTTTTT. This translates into CASSAYLAGTNTGELFF.